The 8 T cell receptor beta chains below were found in one sample sequenced in a study of control samples from healthy donors and cancer patients. Assay: immunoSEQ multiplex PCR; the TCRdb copy retains only in-frame clones and omits some. Of 100,000 to 150,000 clones in the sample, roughly 87% were seen once. The sequenced material came from blood. The receptors come from a man younger than 30 in good health.

About this clone: In the same sample, other DNA sequences code for this CDR3. This rearrangement joins TRBV9 to TRBJ2-7; maybe TRBD2 (5 bases). V was shortened by 0 bases and J by 4 bases, with 11 bases between the two germline ends. CDR1 and CDR2 from the germline V gene are SGDLS and YYNGEE. The CDR3 length is 14 residues. The CDR3 coding sequence is TGTGCCAGCAGCGTAGGCCTAGCTGGGTACGAGCAGTACTTC. Its translation: CASSVGLAGYEQYF.

This clone showed up just a few times. The chain employs TRBV7-9 and TRBJ1-1; D unresolved. CDR1 and CDR2 from the germline V gene are SEHNR and FQNEAQ (reference sequence). The V and J ends lost 3 bases and 1 base respectively, with 9 bases between them. The CDR3 is 14 amino acids. CDR3: CASSFERPNTEAFF. CDR3 DNA sequence: TGTGCCAGCAGCTTCGAGAGACCGAACACTGAAGCTTTCTTT.

In its sample, this clone was seen a few times. The chain is built from TRBV19 and TRBJ2-7; the match to TRBD2 covers 8 bases. J was trimmed by 9 bases and V by 8 bases; bases with no gene match: 9. The CDR3 runs 12 residues. Germline V gene sequence: CDR1 LNHDA, CDR2 SQIVND (reference sequence). The CDR3 region is CASQQIAGRQYF. CDR3 in DNA: TGTGCCAGTCAACAAATAGCGGGACGGCAGTACTTC.

The chain employs TRBV5-6 and TRBJ2-7; 7 nucleotides line up with TRBD1. Trimming cost V 6 bases and J 0 bases; bases outside gene matches: 6. The CDR3 sequence is 14 residues long. Germline loops: CDR1 SGHDT, CDR2 YYEEEE. The CDR3 DNA reads as TGTGCCAGCAACCCCACAGGGGACTCCTACGAGCAGTACTTC. This encodes CASNPTGDSYEQYF.

V is TRBV11-2 and J is TRBJ1-1; D not resolved. This CDR3 contains 15 residues. Germline V gene lookup returns CDR1 SGHAT and CDR2 FQNNGV. Trimming took off 0 bases at V and 4 bases at J, with 12 bases between the two ends. This CDR3 reads CASSLDAIIGTEAFF. The DNA of the CDR3 is TGTGCCAGCAGCTTAGACGCAATCATTGGCACTGAAGCTTTCTTT.

This clone was counted only a few times. The chain has TRBV6-1 and TRBJ1-2; D is undetermined. CDR3 length: 14 amino acids. Germline V gene data show CDR1 as MNHNS and CDR2 as SASEGT. Trimming took off 1 base at V and 3 bases at J, with 9 bases between the two ends. The CDR3 is CASSEGSTDYGYTF. The CDR3 DNA reads as TGTGCCAGCAGTGAAGGATCGACGGACTATGGCTACACCTTC.

The gene calls are TRBV2 and TRBJ1-2, with 8 bases aligning to TRBD1. Germline CDR1 reads SNHLY; CDR2 reads FYNNEI. V lost 6 bases and J lost 9; bases outside the gene matches: 3. This CDR3 contains 11 residues. Here the CDR3 reads CASRNRGSYTF. The CDR3 DNA follows: TGTGCCAGCAGAAACAGGGGGAGCTACACCTTC.

This sequence joins TRBV9 and TRBJ1-1; D remains unclear. V lost 1 base and J 3 bases, leaving 13 bases between the germline ends. The CDR3 extends over 15 amino acids. The germline V gene has CDR1 SGDLS and CDR2 YYNGEE. The CDR3 DNA reads as TGTGCCAGCAGCGTAAGGGAGGGTAGGGACACTGAAGCTTTCTTT. This encodes CASSVREGRDTEAFF. Drawing the rest from reference TRBV9 and TRBJ1-1, the complete variable domain is DSGVTQTPKHLITATGQRVTLRCSPRSGDLSVYWYQQSLDQGLQFLIQYYNGEERAKGNILERFSAQQFPDLHSELNLSSLELGDSALYFCASSVREGRDTEAFFGQGTRLTVV.